The TCR beta chain described here comes from a study of blood T cell repertoires in COVID-19 (dated by TCRdb to 2019 to 2021). Some background on the complete study: Collaborator samples came from the United States, Italy and Spain and covered acute and convalescent phases of COVID-19. The prospective study material was composed of cDNA or gDNA derived from T cells, B-cell-depleted T cells, or PBMCs. The dataset comprised deeply sampled blood TCRbeta repertoires from subjects exposed to, actively infected with, or recovered from COVID-19. The repertoires were released in a freely available public database intended as a resource for research on the immune response to SARS-CoV-2. Samples were obtained from the ongoing ImmuneRACE study (first 160 participants) and from 950 to 1,500 subjects provided by 6 global collaborators. Sample metadata almost always included a de-identified subject ID, COVID-19 status, age in years and sex. Where available, HLA class I and class II types were obtained from metadata supplied by the sample provider rather than from assay-based typing. What the work shows at the level of the full study, not this receptor alone: How much clinical and demographic metadata was included differed by source and by participant, and the metadata was provided uncurated.

Measured from the cysteine to the phenylalanine, the CDR3 is 14 residues long. Only the CDR3 DNA stays, 42 bases, in frame from base 1. A distance of 17 bases separates the germline ends of V and J, which lose 5 bases and 9 bases respectively. Reading the germline V gene (reference sequence) gives CDR1 PRHDT and CDR2 FYEKMQ. Each collaborating institution followed its own protocols to collect whole blood in K2EDTA tubes. Collaborator samples were shipped for TCRbeta analysis as frozen whole blood, isolated PBMCs, or DNA extracted from either sample type. Worth noting for this clone: Its antigen specificity is not known. Base-call qualities are not available, and no considerably larger clone is one nucleotide away.

TCRbeta CDR3 regions were amplified from genomic DNA using the immunoSEQ Assay, a bias-controlled multiplex PCR. Per the source publication's procedure: Within the assay, amplification of reference gene primers was used to estimate how many nucleated cells each sample contained. To quantify the absolute abundance of each unique TCRbeta CDR3 rearrangement, sequence reads were collapsed and filtered. For each sample, productive Simpson clonality was calculated as the square root of Simpson's diversity index across productive rearrangements. TCRdb obtained this table from immuneACCESS and retained in-frame rearrangements with V and J assigned. These tables miss some clones; where compared with another copy, unresolved V genes account for less than half of the shortfall, and the remainder is unexplained. Clone size and V and J calls were adopted from that table, with D and trimming inferred from the DNA. The sample table lists roughly 48,000 clones, approximately 91% of them with a count of one. The ten largest clones capture approximately 15% of the sample.

The chain couples TRBV13 to TRBJ2-1; TRBD2 is perhaps the D gene, given 6 matching bases. The clonotype comes from a human donor in a cohort sampled during active COVID-19. Sample: peripheral blood. The CDR3 reads as follows: CASSRDRRGIEQFF. The sequence in DNA is TGTGCCAGCAGCAGAGACCGGCGGGGTATTGAGCAGTTCTTC.